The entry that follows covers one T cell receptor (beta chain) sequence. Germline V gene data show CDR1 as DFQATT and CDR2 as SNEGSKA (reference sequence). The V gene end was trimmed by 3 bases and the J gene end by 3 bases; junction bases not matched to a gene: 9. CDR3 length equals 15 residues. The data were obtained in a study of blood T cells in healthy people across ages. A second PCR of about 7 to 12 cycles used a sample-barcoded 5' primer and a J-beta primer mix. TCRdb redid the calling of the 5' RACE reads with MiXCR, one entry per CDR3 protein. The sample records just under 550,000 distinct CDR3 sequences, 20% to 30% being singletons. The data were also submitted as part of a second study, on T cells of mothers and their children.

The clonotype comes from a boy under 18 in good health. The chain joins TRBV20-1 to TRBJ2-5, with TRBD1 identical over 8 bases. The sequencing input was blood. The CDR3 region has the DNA TGCAGTGCTAGCCGGCAGGGGGCTGGGAAAGAGACCCAGTACTTC. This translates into CSASRQGAGKETQYF.